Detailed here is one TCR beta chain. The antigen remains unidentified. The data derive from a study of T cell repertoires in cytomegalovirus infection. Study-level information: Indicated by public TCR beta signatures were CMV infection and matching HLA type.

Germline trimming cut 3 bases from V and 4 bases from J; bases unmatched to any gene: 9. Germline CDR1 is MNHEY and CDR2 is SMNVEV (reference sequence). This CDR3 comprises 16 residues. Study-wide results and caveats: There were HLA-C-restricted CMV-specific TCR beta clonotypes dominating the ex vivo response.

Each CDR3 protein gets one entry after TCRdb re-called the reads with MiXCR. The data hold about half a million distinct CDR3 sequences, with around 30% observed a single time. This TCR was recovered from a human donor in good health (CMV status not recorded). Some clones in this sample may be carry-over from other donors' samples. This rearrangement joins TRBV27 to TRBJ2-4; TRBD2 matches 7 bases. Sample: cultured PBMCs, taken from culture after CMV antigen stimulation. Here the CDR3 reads CASSLAGRLGKNIQYF. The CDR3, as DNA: TGTGCCAGCAGTTTGGCCGGGAGGTTGGGGAAAAACATTCAGTACTTC.